These T cell receptor beta chains were read from a single sample in a study of metastatic and nonmetastatic thyroid tumors. With MiXCR, TCRdb called clones anew from the PCR reads. The sample consists of about 14,000 clones, around 22% of them appearing once. Sequenced input: blood. All receptors come from a female donor with papillary thyroid cancer or a benign thyroid nodule (not recorded which). Some clones in this sample may be carry-over from other donors' samples. The conserved cysteine and the conserved F or W are not part of the CDR3 here. Each record gives: J gene, V gene, CDR3 protein.

>TRBJ1-4|TRBV2
ASSEDVLWATNEKLF
>TRBJ2-7|TRBV5-1
ASSLTGLTQGYEQY
>TRBJ2-7|TRBV2
ASNGQGRGEQY
>TRBJ2-7|TRBV12-3/TRBV12-4
ASSLTSGSEQY
>TRBJ2-2|TRBV12-3/TRBV12-4
ASSFFAGDTGGLF
>TRBJ2-7|TRBV6-1
ASSEIWRGPPYEQY
>TRBJ1-6|TRBV2
ASSFSLGSPLH
>TRBJ2-7|TRBV30
AWSDMNYEQY
>TRBJ1-4|TRBV3-1
ASSQGDRSNEKLF
>TRBJ2-3|TRBV11-1
ASSTRTGVEDTQY
>TRBJ2-5|TRBV7-8
ASSLVAGVETQY
>TRBJ2-3|TRBV11-2
ASSLEVARVSTDTQY
>TRBJ2-7|TRBV20-1
SARATNGTATYEQY
>TRBJ2-7|TRBV5-4
ASSLYGDTYEQY
>TRBJ1-5|TRBV6-2/TRBV6-3
ASSSVRGGQPQH
>TRBJ1-5|TRBV10-3
AISQRSDQPQH
>TRBJ1-5|TRBV11-2
ASSSPGHSNQPQH
>TRBJ2-3|TRBV5-1
ASSLAPAGNTDTQY
>TRBJ2-7|TRBV28
ASRRGTTYEQY
>TRBJ1-1|TRBV10-2
ASRTPDRNTEAF
>TRBJ2-5|TRBV15
ATSLTGTSGETQY
>TRBJ2-7|TRBV12-3/TRBV12-4
ASSLSGRDYEQY
>TRBJ2-7|TRBV7-2
ASRYPPDREQY
>TRBJ1-2|TRBV13
ASSLGPGAGGYT
>TRBJ2-5|TRBV6-2/TRBV6-3
ASRPSGGAETQY
>TRBJ1-1|TRBV11-3
ASSISGATEAF
>TRBJ2-7|TRBV12-3/TRBV12-4
ASKGDGEVYEQY
>TRBJ1-2|TRBV9
ASSSGGRGDYGYT
>TRBJ2-1|TRBV6-4
ASSDSTGEGNEQF
>TRBJ1-4|TRBV7-9
ASSYKLEKLF
>TRBJ1-3|TRBV28
ASTTASTGNTIY
>TRBJ2-7|TRBV6-1
ASSEAWQGYEQY
>TRBJ2-7|TRBV5-1
ASSLATDLYEQY
>TRBJ1-1|TRBV2
ASSEDTLVAF
>TRBJ1-6|TRBV20-1
SASYGVGGTDYNSPLH